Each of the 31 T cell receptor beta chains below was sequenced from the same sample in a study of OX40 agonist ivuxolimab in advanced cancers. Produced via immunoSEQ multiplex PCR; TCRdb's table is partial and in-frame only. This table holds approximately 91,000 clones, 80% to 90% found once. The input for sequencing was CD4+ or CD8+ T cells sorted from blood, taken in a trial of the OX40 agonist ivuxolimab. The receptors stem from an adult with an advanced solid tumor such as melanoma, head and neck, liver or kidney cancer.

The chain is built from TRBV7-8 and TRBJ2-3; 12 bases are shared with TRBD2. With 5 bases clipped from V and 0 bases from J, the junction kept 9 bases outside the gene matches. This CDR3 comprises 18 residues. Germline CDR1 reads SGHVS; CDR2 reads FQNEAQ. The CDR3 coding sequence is TGTGCCAGCAGCCTTCGACTAGCGGGGGCTTTTAGCACAGATACGCAGTATTTT. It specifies CASSLRLAGAFSTDTQYF.

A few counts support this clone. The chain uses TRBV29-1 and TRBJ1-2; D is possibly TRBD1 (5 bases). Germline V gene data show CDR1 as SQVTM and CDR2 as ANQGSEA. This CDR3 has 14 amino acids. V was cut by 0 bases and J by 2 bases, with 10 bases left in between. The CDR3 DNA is TGCAGCGTTGAAGATTGGGCAGGGAACTATGGCTACACCTTC. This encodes CSVEDWAGNYGYTF.

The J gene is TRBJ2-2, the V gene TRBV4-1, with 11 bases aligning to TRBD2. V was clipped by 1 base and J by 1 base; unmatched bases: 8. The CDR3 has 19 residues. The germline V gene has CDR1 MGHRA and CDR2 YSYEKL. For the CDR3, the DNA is TGCGCCAGCAGCCAAGTTGGGATAGCGGGGGGGCGGAACACCGGGGAGCTGTTTTTT. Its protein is CASSQVGIAGGRNTGELFF.

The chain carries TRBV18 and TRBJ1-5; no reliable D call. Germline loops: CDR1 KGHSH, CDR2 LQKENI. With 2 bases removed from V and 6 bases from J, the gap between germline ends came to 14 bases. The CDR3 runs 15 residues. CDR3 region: CASSPISSGSQPQHF. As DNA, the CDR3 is TGTGCCAGCTCACCAATTTCGTCGGGGAGTCAGCCCCAGCATTTT.

The CDR3 reads CASNKNYGYTF. CDR3 nucleotides: TGTGCCAGCAACAAGAACTATGGCTACACCTTC. The V call is TRBV6-5, the J call TRBJ1-2; D is unresolved. Germline V gives CDR1 MNHEY, CDR2 SVGAGI. The CDR3 runs 11 residues. V was shortened by 7 bases and J by 2 bases, with 5 bases between the two germline ends.

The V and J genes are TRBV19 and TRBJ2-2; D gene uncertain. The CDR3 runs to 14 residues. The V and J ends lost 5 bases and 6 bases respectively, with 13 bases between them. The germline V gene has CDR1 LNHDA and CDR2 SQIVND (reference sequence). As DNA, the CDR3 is TGTGCCAGTAGTCCCAATGGGTACTCCGGGGAGCTGTTTTTT. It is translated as CASSPNGYSGELFF. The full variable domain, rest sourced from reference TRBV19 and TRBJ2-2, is DGGITQSPKYLFRKEGQNVTLSCEQNLNHDAMYWYRQDPGQGLRLIYYSQIVNDFQKGDIAEGYSVSREKKESFPLTVTSAQKNPTAFYLCASSPNGYSGELFFGEGSRLTVL.

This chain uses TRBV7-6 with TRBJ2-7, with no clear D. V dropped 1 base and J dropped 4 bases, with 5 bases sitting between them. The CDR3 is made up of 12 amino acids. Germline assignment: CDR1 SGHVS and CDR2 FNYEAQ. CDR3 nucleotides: TGTGCCAGCAGCTTAGAACCATACGAGCAGTACTTC. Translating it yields CASSLEPYEQYF.

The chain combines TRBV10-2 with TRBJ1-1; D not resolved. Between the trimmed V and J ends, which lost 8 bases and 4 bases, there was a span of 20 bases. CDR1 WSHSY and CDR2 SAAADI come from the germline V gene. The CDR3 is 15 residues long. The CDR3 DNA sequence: TGCGCCAGCCATTACCGGCAGGACCTTAGCACTGAAGCTTTCTTT. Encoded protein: CASHYRQDLSTEAFF.

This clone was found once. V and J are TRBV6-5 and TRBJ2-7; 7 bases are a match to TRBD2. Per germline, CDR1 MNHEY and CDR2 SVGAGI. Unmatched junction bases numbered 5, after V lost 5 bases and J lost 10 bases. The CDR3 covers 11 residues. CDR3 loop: CASSGRDGQYF. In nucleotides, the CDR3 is TGTGCCAGCAGTGGGAGGGACGGTCAGTACTTC.

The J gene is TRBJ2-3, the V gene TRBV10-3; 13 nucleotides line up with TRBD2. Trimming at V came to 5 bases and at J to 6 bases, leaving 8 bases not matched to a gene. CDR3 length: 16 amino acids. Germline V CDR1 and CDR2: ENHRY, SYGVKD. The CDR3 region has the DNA TGTGCCATCAGTAATGGACTAGCGGGGGTCCAGGATACGCAGTATTTT. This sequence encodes CAISNGLAGVQDTQYF.

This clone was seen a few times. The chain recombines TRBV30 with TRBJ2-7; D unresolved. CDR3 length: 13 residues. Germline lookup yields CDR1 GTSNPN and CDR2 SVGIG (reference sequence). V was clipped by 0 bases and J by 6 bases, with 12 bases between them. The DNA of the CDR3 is TGTGCCTGGAGTGTAGGGTCTGCAGGCGAGCAGTACTTC. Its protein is CAWSVGSAGEQYF.

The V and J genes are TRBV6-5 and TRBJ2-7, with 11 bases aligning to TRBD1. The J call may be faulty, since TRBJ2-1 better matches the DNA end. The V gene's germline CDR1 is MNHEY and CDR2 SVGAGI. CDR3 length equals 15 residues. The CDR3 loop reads CASSYKGQGDNEQFF. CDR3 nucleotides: TGTGCCAGCAGTTACAAGGGACAGGGGGACAATGAGCAGTTCTTC.

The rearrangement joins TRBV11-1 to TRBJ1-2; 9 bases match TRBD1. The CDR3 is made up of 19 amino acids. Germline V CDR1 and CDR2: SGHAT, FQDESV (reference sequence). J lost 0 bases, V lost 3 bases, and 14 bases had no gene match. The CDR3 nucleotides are TGTGCCAGCAGCTTCGCGGAACAGGGGGCCTCCCTCACTAACTATGGCTACACCTTC. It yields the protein CASSFAEQGASLTNYGYTF.

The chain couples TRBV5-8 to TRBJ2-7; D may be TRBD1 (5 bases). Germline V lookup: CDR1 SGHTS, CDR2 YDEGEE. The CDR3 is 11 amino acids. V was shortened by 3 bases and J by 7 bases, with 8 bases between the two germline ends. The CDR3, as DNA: TGTGCCAGCAGCTCCAAGGGGGAGCAGTACTTC. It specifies CASSSKGEQYF. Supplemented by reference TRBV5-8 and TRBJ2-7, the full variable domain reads EAGVTQSPTHLIKTRGQQATLRCSPISGHTSVYWYQQALGLGLQFLLWYDEGEERNRGNFPPRFSGRQFPNYSSELNVNALELEDSALYLCASSSKGEQYFGPGTRLTVT.

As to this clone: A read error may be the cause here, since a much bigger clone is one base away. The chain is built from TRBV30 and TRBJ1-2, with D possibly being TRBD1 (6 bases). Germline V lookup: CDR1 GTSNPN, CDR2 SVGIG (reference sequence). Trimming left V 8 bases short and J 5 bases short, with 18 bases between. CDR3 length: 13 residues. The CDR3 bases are TGTGCCCGGGGAAGAGACAGGCCTTATGGCTACACCTTC. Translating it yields CARGRDRPYGYTF.

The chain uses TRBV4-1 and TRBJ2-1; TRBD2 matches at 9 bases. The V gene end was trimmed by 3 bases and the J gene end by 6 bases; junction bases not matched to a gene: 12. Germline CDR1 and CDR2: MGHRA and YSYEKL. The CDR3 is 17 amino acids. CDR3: CASSHESAASGTNEQFF. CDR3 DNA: TGCGCCAGCAGCCATGAAAGTGCGGCTAGCGGGACCAATGAGCAGTTCTTC.

Here the CDR3 DNA reads TGTGCCAGCAGTTTTCGGGGGGCGCAGTATTTT. Protein product: CASSFRGAQYF. The gene calls are TRBV27 and TRBJ2-3; 7 bases line up with TRBD2. The germline gives CDR1 MNHEY, CDR2 SMNVEV (reference sequence). V was clipped by 3 bases and J by 10 bases; unmatched bases: 1. CDR3 length equals 11 residues.

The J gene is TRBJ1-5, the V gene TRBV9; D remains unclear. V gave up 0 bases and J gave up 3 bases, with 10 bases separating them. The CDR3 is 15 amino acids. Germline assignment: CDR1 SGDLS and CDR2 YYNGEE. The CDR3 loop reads CASSVGTADNQPQHF. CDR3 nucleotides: TGTGCCAGCAGCGTAGGGACGGCTGACAATCAGCCCCAGCATTTT. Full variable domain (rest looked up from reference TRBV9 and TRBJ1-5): DSGVTQTPKHLITATGQRVTLRCSPRSGDLSVYWYQQSLDQGLQFLIQYYNGEERAKGNILERFSAQQFPDLHSELNLSSLELGDSALYFCASSVGTADNQPQHFGDGTRLSIL.

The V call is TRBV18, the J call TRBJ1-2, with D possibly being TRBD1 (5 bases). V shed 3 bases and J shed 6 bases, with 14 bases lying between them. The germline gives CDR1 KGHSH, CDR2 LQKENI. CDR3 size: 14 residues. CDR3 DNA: TGTGCCAGCTCACCCTCAAGCAGGGTTGATGGCTACACCTTC. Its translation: CASSPSSRVDGYTF.

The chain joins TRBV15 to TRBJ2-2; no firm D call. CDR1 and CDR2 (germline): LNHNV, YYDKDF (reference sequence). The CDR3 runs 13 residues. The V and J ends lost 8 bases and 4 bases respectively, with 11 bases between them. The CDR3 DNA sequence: TGTGCCACCCGAAGGGATGGCACCGGGGAGCTGTTTTTT. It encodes CATRRDGTGELFF.

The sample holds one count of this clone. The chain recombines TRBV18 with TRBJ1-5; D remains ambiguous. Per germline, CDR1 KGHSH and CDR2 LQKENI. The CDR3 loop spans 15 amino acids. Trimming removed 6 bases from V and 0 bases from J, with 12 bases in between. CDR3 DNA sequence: TGTGCCAGCTCCCGGGGAGGGAATAGCAATCAGCCCCAGCATTTT. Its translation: CASSRGGNSNQPQHF.

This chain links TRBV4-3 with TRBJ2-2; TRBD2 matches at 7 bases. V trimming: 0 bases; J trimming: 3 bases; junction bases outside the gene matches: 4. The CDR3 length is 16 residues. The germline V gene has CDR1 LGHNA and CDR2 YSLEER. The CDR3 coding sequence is TGCGCCAGCAGCCAAGAAACGGCGGGGGACACCGGGGAGCTGTTTTTT. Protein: CASSQETAGDTGELFF.

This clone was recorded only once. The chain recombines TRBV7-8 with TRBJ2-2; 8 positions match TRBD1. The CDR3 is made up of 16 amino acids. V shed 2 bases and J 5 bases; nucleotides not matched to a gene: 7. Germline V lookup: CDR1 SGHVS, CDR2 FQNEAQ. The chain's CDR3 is CASSLRDRGGTGELFF. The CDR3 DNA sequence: TGTGCCAGCAGCTTAAGAGACAGGGGCGGTACCGGGGAGCTGTTTTTT.

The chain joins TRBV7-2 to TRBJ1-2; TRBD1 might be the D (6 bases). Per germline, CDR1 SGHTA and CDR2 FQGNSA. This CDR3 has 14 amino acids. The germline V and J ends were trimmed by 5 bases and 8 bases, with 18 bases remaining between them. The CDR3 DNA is TGTGCCAGCAGCCCCCGGGGGGGGCTAGAGGGCTACACCTTC. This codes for CASSPRGGLEGYTF.

The CDR3 protein is CASSLVGTGHTTRSYEQYF. The CDR3 bases are TGCGCCAGCAGCTTGGTCGGGACAGGGCATACGACTCGATCCTACGAGCAGTACTTC. V and J are TRBV5-1 and TRBJ2-7; TRBD1 matches 9 bases. CDR1 is SGHRS, CDR2 YFSETQ, per germline. The J segment lost 1 base and the V segment lost 0 bases, leaving 14 bases of the junction unmatched. This CDR3 region has 19 residues.

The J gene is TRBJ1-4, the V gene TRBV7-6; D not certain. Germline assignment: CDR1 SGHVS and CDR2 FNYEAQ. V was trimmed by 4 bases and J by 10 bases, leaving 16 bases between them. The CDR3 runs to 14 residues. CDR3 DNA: TGTGCCAGCAGCTCCCGGGCAAACCCAGGAAAACTGTTTTTT. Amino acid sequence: CASSSRANPGKLFF.

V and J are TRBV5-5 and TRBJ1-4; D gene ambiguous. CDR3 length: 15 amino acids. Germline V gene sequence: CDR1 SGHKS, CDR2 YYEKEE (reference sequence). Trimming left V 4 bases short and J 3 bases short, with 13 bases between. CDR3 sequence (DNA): TGTGCCAGCAGCGGGGTTGGGGAGGCTAATGAAAAACTGTTTTTT. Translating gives CASSGVGEANEKLFF.

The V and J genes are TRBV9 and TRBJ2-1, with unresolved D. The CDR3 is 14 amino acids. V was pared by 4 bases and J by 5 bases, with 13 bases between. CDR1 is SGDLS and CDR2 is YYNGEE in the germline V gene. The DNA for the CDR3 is TGTGCCAGCAGCCCCCAGACCAACCACAATGAGCAGTTCTTC. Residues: CASSPQTNHNEQFF.

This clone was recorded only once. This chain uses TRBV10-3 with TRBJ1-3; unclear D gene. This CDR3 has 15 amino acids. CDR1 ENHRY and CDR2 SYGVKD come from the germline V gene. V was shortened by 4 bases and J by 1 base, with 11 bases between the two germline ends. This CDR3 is CAISAQTVSGNTIYF. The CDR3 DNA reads TGTGCCATCAGTGCACAGACGGTTTCTGGAAACACCATATATTTT.

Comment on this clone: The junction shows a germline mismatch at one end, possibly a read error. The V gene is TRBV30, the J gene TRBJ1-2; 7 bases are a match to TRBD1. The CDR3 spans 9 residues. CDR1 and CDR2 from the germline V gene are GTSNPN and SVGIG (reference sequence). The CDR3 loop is CAWNRQGAF. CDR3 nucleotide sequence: TGTGCCTGGAACCGACAGGGAGCCTTC.

This CDR3 is CASSYSGLGREQYF. CDR3 nucleotide sequence: TGTGCCAGCAGTTACTCGGGGCTGGGAAGGGAGCAGTACTTC. The rearrangement joins TRBV6-5 to TRBJ2-7, with a tentative D call TRBD1 (5 bases). Germline lookup yields CDR1 MNHEY and CDR2 SVGAGI. Trimming pared 0 bases from V and 7 bases from J, leaving 13 bases between. The CDR3 is made up of 14 amino acids.